These 16 T cell receptor beta chains came from one sample sequenced in a study of blood T cell repertoires in COVID-19. Profiled with immunoSEQ multiplex PCR; TCRdb holds only in-frame clones, not every one. The sample carries 200,000 to 250,000 clones, just over 85% recorded once. The sample comprised PBMCs or T cells enriched from blood (not recorded which). The receptors derive from a woman in her 40s with acute COVID-19.

The J gene is TRBJ2-1, the V gene TRBV6-4, with 7 positions matching TRBD1. J lost 8 bases, V lost 3 bases, and 4 bases had no gene match. The CDR3 has 13 residues. Per the germline V gene, CDR1 is MRHNA and CDR2 is SNTAGT. CDR3 protein: CASSEAGGDEQFF. DNA for the CDR3: TGTGCCAGCAGTGAGGCAGGGGGTGATGAGCAGTTCTTC.

V is TRBV3-1 (or the pseudogene TRBV3-2) and J is TRBJ1-2; 7 bases are shared with TRBD1. This CDR3 comprises 18 residues. CDR1 and CDR2 from the germline V gene are LGHDT and YNNKEL (reference sequence). V was pared by 3 bases and J by 2 bases, with 15 bases of the junction left unmatched. The CDR3 nucleotides read TGTGCCAGCAGCCATCATAAGGCCGCGGGACAGTTAAACTATGGCTACACCTTC. It specifies CASSHHKAAGQLNYGYTF.

The J gene is TRBJ1-1, the V gene TRBV4-1; D is unresolved. Germline V lookup: CDR1 MGHRA, CDR2 YSYEKL. V lost 0 bases to trimming and J lost 4 bases, with 12 bases between them. The CDR3 extends over 15 amino acids. DNA for the CDR3: TGCGCCAGCAGCCAAGAAGAAAGGAGTCGCACTGAAGCTTTCTTT. Translating it yields CASSQEERSRTEAFF.

This rearrangement joins TRBV27 to TRBJ2-2, with 8 bases identical to TRBD2. V trimming: 5 bases; J trimming: 5 bases; junction bases outside the gene matches: 10. The CDR3 runs to 16 residues. Looked up from germline, CDR1 is MNHEY and CDR2 is SMNVEV (reference sequence). CDR3 sequence (DNA): TGTGCCAGCAGTCCTCCGGGACTAGGGGGGACCGGGGAGCTGTTTTTT. The encoded protein is CASSPPGLGGTGELFF.

The chain recombines TRBV30 with TRBJ2-7; D is uncertain. The germline V gene has CDR1 GTSNPN and CDR2 SVGIG (reference sequence). The CDR3 runs to 13 residues. Trimming removed 0 bases from V and 3 bases from J, with 9 bases in between. The CDR3 DNA follows: TGTGCCTGGAGTGTACCTCCCAGCTACGAGCAGTACGTC. As protein: CAWSVPPSYEQYV.

This chain joins TRBV7-3 and TRBJ2-3, with 7 bases identical to TRBD1. The CDR3 runs 16 residues. Germline V gene lookup returns CDR1 SGHTA and CDR2 FQGTGA. The V segment lost 2 bases and the J segment 4 bases; nucleotides outside the gene matches: 9. In DNA form, the CDR3 reads TGTGCCAGCAGCTTACGCAGGGGGTTTTTCGCAGATACGCAGTATTTT. It yields the protein CASSLRRGFFADTQYF.

This clone was detected once. In nucleotides, the CDR3 is TGTGCCAGCCAAGGGGCTTACTATGGCTACACCTTC. Its protein product is CASQGAYYGYTF. This chain links TRBV12-3 or TRBV12-4 with TRBJ1-2, with D possibly TRBD1 on 5 matching bases. This CDR3 contains 12 residues. Trimming took 8 bases from V and 3 from J, leaving 10 bases between them.

This clone was detected a few times. The same CDR3 can be traced to other DNA sequences in this sample. The chain links TRBV19 to TRBJ1-2; D is possibly TRBD1 (6 bases). The CDR3 is 13 amino acids. CDR1 is LNHDA, CDR2 SQIVND, per germline (reference sequence). Deletions cut 6 bases from V and 2 bases from J, with 10 bases between. DNA for the CDR3: TGTGCCAGTAGCCCCCAGGGGAACTATGGCTACACCTTC. It specifies CASSPQGNYGYTF.

This chain connects TRBV7-9 to TRBJ1-2, with D unclear. The germline V gene has CDR1 SEHNR and CDR2 FQNEAQ (reference sequence). This CDR3 comprises 14 residues. V was clipped by 5 bases and J by 2 bases, with 12 bases between them. The CDR3 here is CASSPMRGNYGYTF. CDR3 bases: TGTGCCAGCAGCCCCATGCGGGGAAACTATGGCTACACCTTC. Drawing the rest from reference TRBV7-9 and TRBJ1-2, the complete variable domain is DTGVSQNPRHKITKRGQNVTFRCDPISEHNRLYWYRQTLGQGPEFLTYFQNEAQLEKSRLLSDRFSAERPKGSFSTLEIQRTEQGDSAMYLCASSPMRGNYGYTFGSGTRLTVV.

The J gene is TRBJ2-7, the V gene TRBV29-1; D ambiguous. This CDR3 region has 10 residues. V dropped 6 bases and J dropped 3 bases, with 6 bases sitting between them. Germline CDR1 SQVTM, CDR2 ANQGSEA. The CDR3 coding sequence is TGCAGCGTCCTAGACTACGAGCAGTACTTC. Residues: CSVLDYEQYF.

The CDR3 loop reads CASRTGIYGYTF. In DNA, the CDR3 is TGTGCCAGTAGAACAGGGATCTATGGCTACACCTTC. The genes are TRBV19 and TRBJ1-2, with a possible D match to TRBD1 (6 bases). This CDR3 is built from 12 residues. Trimming took off 6 bases at V and 4 bases at J, with 9 bases between the two ends. Germline V gene sequence: CDR1 LNHDA, CDR2 SQIVND (reference sequence).

In DNA form, the CDR3 reads TGTGCCAGCAGCCTATCTTCCAGGGAAACTGAAGCTTTCTTT. Translating it yields CASSLSSRETEAFF. The chain joins TRBV9 to TRBJ1-1; tentative D call: TRBD1 (5 bases). V lost 4 bases to trimming and J lost 5 bases, with 15 bases between them. Germline V CDR1 and CDR2: SGDLS, YYNGEE. The CDR3 is made up of 14 amino acids.

CDR3 residues: CASSATGGPNYGYTF. CDR3 in DNA: TGTGCCAGCAGCGCTACAGGGGGCCCTAACTATGGCTACACCTTC. The chain employs TRBV9 and TRBJ1-2; 9 nucleotides agree with TRBD1. After removal of 3 bases from V and 0 bases from J, the junction contained 3 bases not matched to a gene. This CDR3 has 15 residues. Germline V lookup: CDR1 SGDLS, CDR2 YYNGEE.

This clone was recorded only once. This sequence joins TRBV5-6 and TRBJ1-1; TRBD1 is a possible D gene (5 bases). The germline V gene encodes CDR1 SGHDT and CDR2 YYEEEE. V lost 6 bases and J lost 1, with 10 bases in between. The CDR3 consists of 13 residues. CDR3 sequence: CASTGGANTEAFF. CDR3 nucleotide sequence: TGTGCCAGCACCGGGGGAGCGAACACTGAAGCTTTCTTT. The complete variable domain, with remaining parts taken from reference TRBV5-6 and TRBJ1-1, reads DAGVTQSPTHLIKTRGQQVTLRCSPKSGHDTVSWYQQALGQGPQFIFQYYEEEERQRGNFPDRFSGHQFPNYSSELNVNALLLGDSALYLCASTGGANTEAFFGQGTRLTVV.

This clone was picked up a small number of times. The V call is TRBV7-9, the J call TRBJ1-1; TRBD1 might be the D (5 bases). V lost 11 bases and J lost 1, with 8 bases in between. Germline CDR1 reads SEHNR; CDR2 reads FQNEAQ (reference sequence). CDR3 length: 11 residues. The CDR3 nucleotides are TGTGCCTGCGGGGGGAACACTGAAGCTTTCTTT. Protein: CACGGNTEAFF.

A note on this clone: The same CDR3 also results from other DNA sequences found in this sample. The chain joins TRBV5-1 to TRBJ2-3; D is possibly TRBD2 (7 bases). V lost 0 bases and J 3 bases, leaving 14 bases between the germline ends. The CDR3 extends over 16 amino acids. Germline CDR1 reads SGHRS; CDR2 reads YFSETQ. The CDR3 nucleotides read TGCGCCAGCAGCTTGGGTGGGGGGGCCCAAACAGATACGCAGTATTTT. Amino acid sequence: CASSLGGGAQTDTQYF.